This TCR beta chain appears in the sequencing data of a study of beta chain features in type 1 diabetes. Regarding the study as a whole: In all four CD4+ subsets, TCRB CDR3 length was significantly, moderately reduced in type 1 diabetes.

With respect to this clone: Its target is unknown.

V was clipped by 1 base and J by 5 bases, with 9 bases between them. This CDR3 is 14 amino acids long. CDR1 is MNHNS and CDR2 is SASEGT in the germline V gene. Expressed TCRB transcripts were sequenced because the entire RNA isolate underwent reverse transcription. TCRdb keeps only in-frame clones here, not all; method: immunoSEQ multiplex PCR. In the table there are approximately 140,000 clones, 48% of which are singletons. The rearrangement uses TRBV6-1 and TRBJ1-3; unclear D gene. This TCR was recovered from a man aged 18 to 35 in good health. The specimen was Tregs from blood. The chain's CDR3 is CASSEGTLRNTIYF. The DNA of the CDR3 is TGTGCCAGCAGTGAAGGGACTTTACGAAACACCATATATTTT.